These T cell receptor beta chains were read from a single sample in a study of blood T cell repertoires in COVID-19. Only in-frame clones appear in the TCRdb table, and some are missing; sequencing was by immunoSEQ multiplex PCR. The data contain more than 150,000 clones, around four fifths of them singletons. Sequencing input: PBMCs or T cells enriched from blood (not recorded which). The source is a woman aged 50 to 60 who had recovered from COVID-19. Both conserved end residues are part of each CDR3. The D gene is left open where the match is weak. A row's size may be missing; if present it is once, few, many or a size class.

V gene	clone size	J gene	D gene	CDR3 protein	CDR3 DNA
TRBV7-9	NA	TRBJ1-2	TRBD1	CASSLGTGAGYTF	TGTGCCAGCAGCTTAGGGACAGGGGCTGGCTACACCTTC
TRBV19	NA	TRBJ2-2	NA	CASRVTGELFF	TGTGCCAGCAGGGTTACCGGGGAGCTGTTTTTT
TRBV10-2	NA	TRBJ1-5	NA	CASSELTASNQPQHF	TGCGCCAGCAGTGAGCTGACAGCTAGCAATCAGCCCCAGCATTTT
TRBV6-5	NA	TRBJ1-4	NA	CASSYSPGEKLFF	TGTGCCAGCAGTTACAGCCCGGGTGAAAAACTGTTTTTT
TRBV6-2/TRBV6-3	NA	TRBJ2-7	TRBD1	CASSPGQGLAYEQYF	TGTGCCAGCAGCCCCGGACAGGGTCTGGCCTACGAGCAGTACTTC
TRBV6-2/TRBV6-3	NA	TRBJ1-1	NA	CASSPGGNTEAFF	TGTGCCAGCAGCCCCGGGGGAAACACTGAAGCTTTCTTT
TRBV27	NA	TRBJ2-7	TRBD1	CASSLTGTGNYEQYF	TGTGCCAGCAGTTTAACCGGGACAGGGAACTACGAGCAGTACTTC
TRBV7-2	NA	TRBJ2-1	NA	CASSSVYNEQFF	TGTGCCAGCAGCTCGGTCTACAATGAGCAGTTCTTC
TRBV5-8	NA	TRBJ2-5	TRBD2	CASSLGTSGSQETQYF	TGTGCCAGCAGCTTGGGGACTAGCGGGAGCCAAGAGACCCAGTACTTC
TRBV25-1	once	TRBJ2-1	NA	CASSPGSSYNEQFF	TGTGCCAGCAGCCCGGGGAGCTCCTACAATGAGCAGTTCTTC
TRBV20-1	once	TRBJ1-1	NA	CSASGGEAFF	TGCAGTGCCTCCGGAGGGGAAGCTTTCTTT
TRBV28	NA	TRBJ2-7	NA	CASRGSDWDSYEQYF	TGTGCCAGCAGGGGGAGCGATTGGGACTCCTACGAGCAGTACTTC
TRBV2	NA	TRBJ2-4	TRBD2	CASSDRVSGDIQYF	TGTGCCAGCAGTGATCGGGTTAGCGGGGACATTCAGTACTTC
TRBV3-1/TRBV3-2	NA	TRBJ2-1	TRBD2	CASSRPGGNEQFF	TGTGCCAGCAGCAGGCCGGGGGGCAATGAGCAGTTCTTC
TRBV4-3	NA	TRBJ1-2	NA	CASSQGRTGGNVAYGYTF	TGCGCCAGCAGCCAGGGTCGCACAGGTGGGAATGTGGCCTATGGCTACACCTTC
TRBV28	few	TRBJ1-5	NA	CASRISGSSNQPQHF	TGTGCCAGCAGGATTTCAGGGTCTAGCAATCAGCCCCAGCATTTT
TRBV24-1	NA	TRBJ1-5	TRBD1	CATSDSGGGYQPQHF	TGTGCCACCAGTGATTCAGGGGGCGGTTATCAGCCCCAGCATTTT
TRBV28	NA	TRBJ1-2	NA	CASSFPPGGLQGYTF	TGTGCCAGCAGTTTCCCGCCGGGGGGTCTGCAAGGCTACACCTTC